This T cell receptor beta chain was sequenced during a study of T cells in Graves' hyperthyroidism and ophthalmopathy. Findings of the study overall: Ophthalmopathy was predicted by the model a median of approximately six months ahead of onset. Clonotypes that were expanded in thyroid above 0.001 mostly appeared in blood too.

Any patient presenting with uncontrolled infection, other autoimmune disease, pregnancy or lactation was left out. Diagnosis relied on clinical symptoms, serum thyroxine and TRAb, thyroid ultrasound and orbital computed tomography. Germline V CDR1 and CDR2: SGHVS, FNYEAQ. V shed 6 bases and J 3 bases; nucleotides not matched to a gene: 7. This CDR3 has 14 amino acids. The source material, RNA transcripts, was used to amplify TCR beta CDR3 regions. When the TCR CDR3 underwent first-round RT-PCR, the HTBI primer set was used. One entry per CDR3 protein results from TCRdb running MiXCR on the multiplex PCR reads. The sample contains about 570,000 distinct CDR3 sequences, around 42% of which appear only once. There are many counts of this clonotype. Antigen specificity is unknown.

Sequencing was carried out using peripheral blood or thyroid tissue (not recorded which). This sequence joins TRBV7-6 and TRBJ1-2, with 7 bases that match TRBD1. The receptor comes from an adult woman with Graves' disease, either hyperthyroidism or ophthalmopathy (not recorded which). CDR3 sequence reads: CASSLRGGDYGYTF. The CDR3 DNA reads as TGTGCCAGCAGTCTCAGGGGGGGGGACTATGGCTACACCTTC.